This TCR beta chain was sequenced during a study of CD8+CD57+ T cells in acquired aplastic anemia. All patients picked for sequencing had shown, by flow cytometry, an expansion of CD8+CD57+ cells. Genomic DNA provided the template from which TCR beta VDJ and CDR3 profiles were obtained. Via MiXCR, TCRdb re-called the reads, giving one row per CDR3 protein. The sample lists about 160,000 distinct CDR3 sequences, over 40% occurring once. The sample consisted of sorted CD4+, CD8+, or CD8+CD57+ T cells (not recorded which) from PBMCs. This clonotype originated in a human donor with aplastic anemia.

The DNA of the CDR3 is TGCAGTGCTGGGGACGACCCGGCCGAGCAGTACTTC. This codes for CSAGDDPAEQYF. The rearrangement joins TRBV20-1 to TRBJ2-7; the D call may be TRBD1 or TRBD2 (5 bases each). The CDR3 runs 12 residues. Germline loops: CDR1 DFQATT, CDR2 SNEGSKA (reference sequence). Trimming pared 5 bases from V and 6 bases from J, leaving 14 bases between.